This T cell receptor beta chain emerged from a study of control samples from healthy donors and cancer patients. V lost 4 bases and J 3 bases, leaving 13 bases between the germline ends. Germline loops: CDR1 LNHDA, CDR2 SQIVND (reference sequence). The CDR3 extends over 15 amino acids. The table came from immunoSEQ multiplex PCR; TCRdb's copy has only in-frame clones and leaves some out. The table shows about 140,000 clones, with about 90% occurring only once. The clonotype comes from a man between 18 and 35 years old in good health. Material: blood. This rearrangement joins TRBV19 to TRBJ1-5, with D tentatively TRBD1 (6 bases). The CDR3 loop reads CASSRRGQDNQPQHF. The CDR3 DNA is TGTGCCAGTAGTAGGAGGGGACAAGACAATCAGCCCCAGCATTTT.